This section outlines one T cell receptor beta chain sequence together with its context. As yet, its antigen is unknown. This CDR3 comprises 15 residues. Between the trimmed V and J ends, which lost 3 bases and 0 bases, there was a span of 9 bases. Per the germline V gene, CDR1 is SGDLS and CDR2 is YYNGEE. Described treatment: oral pan-JAK inhibitor, 5-10 mg twice daily. Samples from alopecia areata patients were lesional scalp punch biopsies and peripheral blood. The sample originates from a study of CD8+ T cells in alopecia areata. Study-level points and caveats: Because one nonresponder was included, the link of baseline CD8+ expansion to response is considered uncertain. Numerous clones, expanded in lesions, remained in scalp and blood during tofacitinib.

Following extraction, RNA underwent reverse transcription to cDNA, which served as the sequencing template. Only in-frame clones appear in the TCRdb table, and some are missing; sequencing was by immunoSEQ multiplex PCR. The profile shows 200,000 or so clones, about two fifths of them singletons. The rearrangement joins TRBV9 to TRBJ2-2, with D possibly TRBD1 on 6 matching bases. The material was CD4+ T cells sorted from blood, obtained at approximately week 30, from a patient treated with tofacitinib. The TCR originated in a human donor with alopecia areata. CDR3 coding DNA: TGTGCCAGCAGCGGGGGGCTAGCGAACACCGGGGAGCTGTTTTTT. Translating gives CASSGGLANTGELFF.